This TCR beta chain was retrieved from a study of blood T cell repertoires in COVID-19. Points on this clone: At one end the junction does not follow the germline gene, possibly because of a read error. The sample holds other DNA sequences that translate to the same CDR3.

Generated by immunoSEQ multiplex PCR, the TCRdb table keeps only in-frame clones and is missing some. The sample contains some 120,000 clones, roughly 90% of which appear only once. CDR3 size: 16 residues. Germline CDR1 and CDR2: MNHEY and SVGEGT. The V gene is TRBV6-2 or TRBV6-3, the J gene TRBJ1-1; 11 nucleotides align to TRBD1. This sequence originates from a man between 60 and 75 years old with COVID-19, enrolled during active disease. Sequenced material: peripheral blood. The CDR3 loop is CASSPRTGGLYTEAFF. The DNA of the CDR3 is TGTGCCAGCAGTCCCCGGACAGGGGGCCTTTACACCGAAGCTTTCTTT.